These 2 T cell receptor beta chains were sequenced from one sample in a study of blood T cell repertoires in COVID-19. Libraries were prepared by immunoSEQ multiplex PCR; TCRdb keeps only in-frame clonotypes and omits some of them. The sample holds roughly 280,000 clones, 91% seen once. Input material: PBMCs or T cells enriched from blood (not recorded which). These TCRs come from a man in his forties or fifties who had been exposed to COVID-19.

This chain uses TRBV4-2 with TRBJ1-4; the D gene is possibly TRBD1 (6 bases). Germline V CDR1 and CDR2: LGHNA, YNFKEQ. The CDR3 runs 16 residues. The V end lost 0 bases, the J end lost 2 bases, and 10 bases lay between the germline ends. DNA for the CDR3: TGTGCCAGCAGCCAAGAACCGCAGGGGACTAATGAAAAACTGTTTTTT. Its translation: CASSQEPQGTNEKLFF.

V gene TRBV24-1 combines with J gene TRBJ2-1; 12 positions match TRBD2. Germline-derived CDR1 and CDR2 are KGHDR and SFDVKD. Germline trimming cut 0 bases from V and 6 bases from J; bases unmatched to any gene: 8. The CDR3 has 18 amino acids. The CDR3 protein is CATSDLPQTSGSVNEQFF. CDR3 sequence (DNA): TGTGCCACCAGTGATTTGCCCCAGACTAGCGGGAGTGTCAATGAGCAGTTCTTC.